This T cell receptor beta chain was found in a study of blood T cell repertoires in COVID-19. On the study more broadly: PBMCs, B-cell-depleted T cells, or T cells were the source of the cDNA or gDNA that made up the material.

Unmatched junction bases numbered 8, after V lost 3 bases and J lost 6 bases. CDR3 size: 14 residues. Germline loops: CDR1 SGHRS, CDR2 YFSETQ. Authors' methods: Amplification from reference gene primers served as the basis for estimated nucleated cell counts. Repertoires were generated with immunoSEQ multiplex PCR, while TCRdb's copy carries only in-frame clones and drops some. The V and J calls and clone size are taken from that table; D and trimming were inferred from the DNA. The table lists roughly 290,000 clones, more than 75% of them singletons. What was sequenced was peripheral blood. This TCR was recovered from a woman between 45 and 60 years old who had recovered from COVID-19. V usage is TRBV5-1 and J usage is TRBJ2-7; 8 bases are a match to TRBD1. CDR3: CASSSIDRGLEQYF. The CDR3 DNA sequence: TGCGCCAGCAGCTCTATCGACAGGGGACTCGAGCAGTACTTC.